The 30 T cell receptor beta chains below all came from one sample that was sequenced in a study of cytotoxic CD8 clonotypes in ibrutinib-treated CLL. Generated by immunoSEQ multiplex PCR, the TCRdb table keeps only in-frame clones and is missing some. The table records 150,000 or so clones, 84% of them present only once. The material sequenced was PBMCs, taken after 24 months of ibrutinib treatment. The receptors derive from a human donor with chronic lymphocytic leukemia.

The chain links TRBV5-1 to TRBJ2-3; a possible D gene is TRBD1 (5 bases). CDR1 and CDR2 (germline): SGHRS, YFSETQ. V was pared by 1 base and J by 4 bases, with 7 bases between. The CDR3 contains 13 residues. The CDR3 bases are TGCGCCAGCAGCTTGCAGGGTCCAGATACGCAGTATTTT. Its translation: CASSLQGPDTQYF.

CDR3 coding DNA: TGTGCCAGTAGTATTGGAGATTTGTACACCTTC. Encoded protein: CASSIGDLYTF. The chain has TRBV19 and TRBJ1-2, with D unclear. V was trimmed by 3 bases and J by 11 bases, leaving 10 bases between them. Germline loops: CDR1 LNHDA, CDR2 SQIVND (reference sequence). This CDR3 is 11 amino acids long.

V and J are TRBV4-2 and TRBJ2-5; 15 bases align to TRBD2. The CDR3 spans 18 residues. Germline V gene lookup returns CDR1 LGHNA and CDR2 YNFKEQ. Trimming took 5 bases from V and 5 from J; bases not matched to a gene: 12. CDR3 sequence: CASSKAQGLAGGVETQYF. DNA of the CDR3: TGTGCCAGCAGCAAAGCCCAGGGACTAGCGGGAGGTGTGGAGACCCAGTACTTC.

This chain links TRBV18 with TRBJ2-7; D is tentatively TRBD1 or TRBD2 (5 bases each). Germline CDR1 KGHSH, CDR2 LQKENI. The CDR3 spans 16 residues. Trimming pared 3 bases from V and 2 bases from J, leaving 17 bases between. CDR3 sequence: CASSPPKGWGTYEQYF. The CDR3 coding sequence is TGTGCCAGCTCACCTCCCAAGGGATGGGGGACCTACGAGCAGTACTTC.

This clone has only one observation. V and J are TRBV27 and TRBJ1-1, with a possible D match to TRBD1 (5 bases). The germline CDR1 and CDR2 sequences are MNHEY and SMNVEV (reference sequence). The CDR3 loop spans 14 amino acids. The V and J ends lost 3 bases and 6 bases respectively, with 14 bases between them. The CDR3 loop reads CASSFRDRSSEAFF. The CDR3 DNA follows: TGTGCCAGCAGTTTCCGCGACAGATCGTCTGAAGCTTTCTTT.

The rearrangement links TRBV6-5 to TRBJ1-1; D is perhaps TRBD1 (6 bases). From germline, CDR1 is MNHEY and CDR2 SVGAGI. This CDR3 comprises 15 residues. Trimming removed 2 bases from V and 4 bases from J, with 14 bases in between. CDR3 region: CASSYPGGLGTEAFF. The DNA for the CDR3 is TGTGCCAGCAGTTACCCCGGGGGCTTAGGCACTGAAGCTTTCTTT.

V usage is TRBV7-2 and J usage is TRBJ2-2; tentative D call: TRBD2 (5 bases). V was trimmed by 5 bases and J by 0 bases, leaving 16 bases between them. CDR1 is SGHTA, CDR2 FQGNSA, per germline. CDR3 size: 17 residues. CDR3 in amino acids: CASSPAVARANTGELFF. The CDR3 DNA is TGTGCCAGCAGCCCAGCGGTAGCACGCGCGAACACCGGGGAGCTGTTTTTT.

To note about this clone: The germline gene is not matched at one end of the junction; a read error may be the cause. Other DNA variants within this sample encode the same CDR3. The chain carries TRBV15 and TRBJ1-4, with a possible D match to TRBD1 (5 bases). This CDR3 region has 14 residues. Germline CDR1 is LNHNV and CDR2 is YYDKDF (reference sequence). The CDR3 loop reads CATSSGGANEKLFF. CDR3 sequence (DNA): TGTGCCACCAGCAGTGGGGGAGCTAACGAAAAACTGTTTTTT.

This chain's CDR3 is CASSQATEPQHF. The CDR3 DNA follows: TGTGCCAGCAGCCAAGCCACGGAGCCCCAGCATTTT. The chain uses TRBV28 and TRBJ1-5; D gene uncertain. Germline V gene sequence: CDR1 MDHEN, CDR2 SYDVKM. This CDR3 contains 12 residues. V shed 6 bases and J shed 8 bases, with 11 bases lying between them. Based on the CDR3 plus reference TRBV28 and TRBJ1-5, the full variable domain is DVKVTQSSRYLVKRTGEKVFLECVQDMDHENMFWYRQDPGLGLRLIYFSYDVKMKEKGDIPEGYSVSREKKERFSLILESASTNQTSMYLCASSQATEPQHFGDGTRLSIL.

This clone was counted only a few times. This chain uses TRBV6-6 with TRBJ1-1, with TRBD1 as a possible D gene (5 bases). The V gene lost 7 bases and the J gene lost 1 base, with 19 bases spanning the gap. Looked up from germline, CDR1 is MNHNY and CDR2 is SVGAGI (reference sequence). This CDR3 region has 16 residues. This CDR3 is CASTRNPTEPNTEAFF. In DNA form, the CDR3 reads TGTGCCAGCACCCGCAATCCGACAGAGCCGAACACTGAAGCTTTCTTT.

The rearrangement uses TRBV4-3 and TRBJ2-7; D is uncertain. Looked up from germline, CDR1 is LGHNA and CDR2 is YSLEER. The CDR3 spans 13 residues. Trimming cost V 3 bases and J 6 bases, with 12 bases left between them. The CDR3 spells CASSHDTLLEQYF. CDR3 bases: TGCGCCAGCAGCCATGACACACTTCTCGAGCAGTACTTC.

The chain is built from TRBV2 and TRBJ2-1; the match to TRBD1 covers 8 bases. Germline V lookup: CDR1 SNHLY, CDR2 FYNNEI. Trimming at V came to 4 bases and at J to 0 bases, leaving 5 bases not matched to a gene. CDR3 length: 16 amino acids. The CDR3 nucleotides are TGTGCCAGCAGTGCCCGACAGGGGAGCTCCTACAATGAGCAGTTCTTC. Protein: CASSARQGSSYNEQFF.

The V gene is TRBV30, the J gene TRBJ1-5, with no clear D. Germline-derived CDR1 and CDR2 are GTSNPN and SVGIG (reference sequence). V was cut by 0 bases and J by 6 bases, with 9 bases left in between. This CDR3 contains 13 residues. This CDR3 reads CAWSVTVGQPQHF. The CDR3 bases are TGTGCCTGGAGTGTCACGGTAGGTCAGCCCCAGCATTTT.

J is TRBJ2-2 and V is TRBV29-1; 7 nucleotides align to TRBD1. Germline-derived CDR1 and CDR2 are SQVTM and ANQGSEA. This CDR3 has 17 amino acids. V trimming: 5 bases; J trimming: 0 bases; junction bases outside the gene matches: 12. The CDR3 sequence: CSVIGRDRHANTGELFF. In DNA, the CDR3 is TGCAGCGTTATTGGACGGGACAGACACGCGAACACCGGGGAGCTGTTTTTT.

This chain links TRBV2 with TRBJ2-2, with 7 bases aligning to TRBD1. The CDR3 totals 14 residues. V shed 7 bases, J shed 4 bases, and the junction held 6 bases outside the gene matches. CDR1 and CDR2 (germline): SNHLY, FYNNEI. As DNA, the CDR3 is TGTGCCAGCACCGTGACAGGGATCACCGGGGAGCTGTTTTTT. It encodes CASTVTGITGELFF. The full variable domain, with the rest looked up from reference TRBV2 and TRBJ2-2, is EPEVTQTPSHQVTQMGQEVILRCVPISNHLYFYWYRQILGQKVEFLVSFYNNEISEKSEIFDDQFSVERPDGSNFTLKIRSTKLEDSAMYFCASTVTGITGELFFGEGSRLTVL.

The V call is TRBV11-3, the J call TRBJ2-7; D is perhaps TRBD1 (6 bases). In germline, CDR1 is SGHNT, CDR2 YENEEA. This CDR3 is built from 15 residues. The V gene lost 1 base and the J gene lost 1 base, with 11 bases spanning the gap. CDR3 protein: CASSLGGGDSYEQYF. Written as DNA, the CDR3 is TGTGCCAGCAGCTTAGGTGGGGGCGATTCCTACGAGCAGTACTTC.

The chain recombines TRBV7-2 with TRBJ2-4; possibly TRBD2 for D (5 bases). Trimming pared 2 bases from V and 4 bases from J, leaving 9 bases between. The germline V gene encodes CDR1 SGHTA and CDR2 FQGNSA. The CDR3 has 14 residues. CDR3 loop: CASSLSGRKNIQYF. The DNA for the CDR3 is TGTGCCAGCAGCTTAAGCGGCCGGAAAAACATTCAGTACTTC.

The chain has TRBV7-9 and TRBJ1-1; D is unresolved. The CDR3 totals 14 residues. The germline V gene has CDR1 SEHNR and CDR2 FQNEAQ (reference sequence). Trimming removed 5 bases at V and 1 base at J, with 11 bases between. The CDR3 sequence is CASSPVVRNTEAFF. For the CDR3, the DNA is TGTGCCAGCAGCCCGGTCGTAAGGAACACTGAAGCTTTCTTT.

The chain combines TRBV19 with TRBJ2-3; 9 nucleotides agree with TRBD1. From germline, CDR1 is LNHDA and CDR2 SQIVND (reference sequence). The CDR3 spans 16 residues. Losses at the gene ends were 1 base for V and 7 bases for J; bases not matched to a gene: 9. CDR3 nucleotides: TGTGCCAGTAGTATAGGTTGGGGACAGGGAACGAATACGCAGTATTTT. Its translation is CASSIGWGQGTNTQYF.

The chain is built from TRBV7-6 and TRBJ2-1, with no clear D. V was pared by 1 base and J by 6 bases, with 7 bases between. The CDR3 is 13 residues long. CDR1 and CDR2 from the germline V gene are SGHVS and FNYEAQ. The CDR3 DNA follows: TGTGCCAGCAGCTTAGGAGGAGCCAATGAGCAGTTCTTC. This translates into CASSLGGANEQFF.

This chain links TRBV2 with TRBJ2-2, with 7 positions matching TRBD1. Germline trimming cut 4 bases from V and 6 bases from J; bases unmatched to any gene: 8. Germline loops: CDR1 SNHLY, CDR2 FYNNEI. This CDR3 is built from 15 residues. The CDR3 DNA sequence: TGTGCCAGCAGTGTGCCACAGGGGCTCGCCGGGGAGCTGTTTTTT. Encoded protein: CASSVPQGLAGELFF.

This chain links TRBV11-2 with TRBJ2-7, with D hard to call. Per the germline V gene, CDR1 is SGHAT and CDR2 is FQNNGV. The length of the CDR3 is 11 residues. V was pared by 6 bases and J by 6 bases, with 9 bases between. CDR3 protein: CASRDVGEQYF. CDR3 bases: TGTGCCAGCAGGGATGTGGGCGAGCAGTACTTC.

The genes are TRBV9 and TRBJ1-2, with D perhaps TRBD1 (5 bases). Trimming shortened V by 3 bases and J by 4 bases, and 13 bases separated the two germline ends. This CDR3 spans 14 amino acids. In germline, CDR1 is SGDLS, CDR2 YYNGEE. Here the CDR3 DNA reads TGTGCCAGCAGCGGTTCGGGGACTGCCTATGGCTACACCTTC. Its translation is CASSGSGTAYGYTF.

This clone was observed once. The V call is TRBV7-3, the J call TRBJ2-3; 7 nucleotides align to TRBD2. This CDR3 is built from 14 residues. V gave up 5 bases and J gave up 1 base; unmatched junction bases: 3. CDR1 and CDR2 from the germline V gene are SGHTA and FQGTGA. The CDR3 DNA is TGTGCCAGCAGCCCCACTAGCGGCACAGATACGCAGTATTTT. It is translated as CASSPTSGTDTQYF.

Only one count was recorded for this clone. The chain links TRBV9 to TRBJ2-7; 9 positions match TRBD2. J was trimmed by 2 bases and V by 3 bases; bases with no gene match: 3. Germline V gene sequence: CDR1 SGDLS, CDR2 YYNGEE. CDR3 length: 14 amino acids. CDR3 region: CASSASGGTYEQYF. As DNA, the CDR3 is TGTGCCAGCAGCGCAAGCGGGGGGACCTACGAGCAGTACTTC.

This chain joins TRBV9 and TRBJ2-2; 8 bases are shared with TRBD1. This CDR3 comprises 15 residues. CDR1 is SGDLS and CDR2 is YYNGEE in the germline V gene. V dropped 4 bases and J dropped 6; count of bases not matched to a gene: 8. CDR3 nucleotides: TGTGCCAGCAGCCTCCGACAGGGGCACGCCGGGGAGCTGTTTTTT. Translated: CASSLRQGHAGELFF.

This clone turned up a few times. V and J are TRBV30 and TRBJ1-1; 7 nucleotides line up with TRBD1. The CDR3 length is 12 residues. Germline values: CDR1 GTSNPN, CDR2 SVGIG (reference sequence). Trimming took 4 bases from V and 5 from J; bases not matched to a gene: 4. CDR3 DNA sequence: TGTGCCTGGAACAGGGGAGGGACTGAAGCTTTCTTT. It codes for CAWNRGGTEAFF.

The gene calls are TRBV7-9 and TRBJ1-2; 8 bases line up with TRBD1. V shed 3 bases, J shed 3 bases, and the junction held 3 bases outside the gene matches. CDR3 size: 14 residues. Germline CDR1 reads SEHNR; CDR2 reads FQNEAQ (reference sequence). CDR3 nucleotide sequence: TGTGCCAGCAGCTTGACAGGGGCACACTATGGCTACACCTTC. Translated, it gives CASSLTGAHYGYTF.

V usage is TRBV15 and J usage is TRBJ1-1, with a tentative D call TRBD1 (6 bases). The ends were cut back, 2 bases at V and 6 bases at J, with 10 bases in the middle. Germline V gene lookup returns CDR1 LNHNV and CDR2 YYDKDF (reference sequence). There are 13 residues in the CDR3. The CDR3 DNA reads as TGTGCCACCAGCAGAAAACAGGGAGCTGAAGCTTTCTTT. It specifies CATSRKQGAEAFF.

The chain recombines TRBV5-3 with TRBJ1-5, with 7 nucleotides matching TRBD1. TRBV5-3 is an open reading frame whose function is uncertain. The CDR3 runs 15 residues. V lost 7 bases and J lost 1; bases outside the gene matches: 8. Here the CDR3 reads CARGEGAPSNQPQHF. The CDR3, as DNA: TGTGCCAGAGGGGAGGGGGCGCCGAGCAATCAGCCCCAGCATTTT.